This entry concerns a single TCR beta chain. The clone's antigen remains unknown. Per-base quality was not reported, and no clone a single base away is much larger than it. For sequencing of the TCRbeta CDR3 region, genomic DNA was extracted from the sorted cells. The immunoSEQ Assay was used to sequence the TCRbeta CDR3 regions. TCRdb holds this immuneACCESS table with in-frame rearrangements only. Some clones are missing; in checked studies, unresolved V genes explain under half, and the rest has no known cause. The sample profile shows more than 80,000 clones; approximately 90% of them were found once. Together, the top ten hold approximately 0.52% of the sample. The germline ends are 11 bases apart after V is trimmed by 3 bases and J by 4 bases. CDR1 and CDR2, per the germline V gene (reference sequence), are GTSNPN and SVGIG. Measured from the cysteine to the phenylalanine, the CDR3 is 13 residues long. Only the CDR3 part of the read is kept: 39 bases, read in frame from the first base.

This record comes from a study of OX40 agonist ivuxolimab in advanced cancers. In terms of the full investigation: Ivuxolimab was a fully human IgG2 agonistic monoclonal antibody targeting the costimulatory receptor OX40 (CD134). Of the 50 to 55 patients in dose escalation, some 20 had hepatocellular carcinoma, roughly 15 had melanoma, 9 had renal cell carcinoma and 9 had head and neck cancer. Partial responses were achieved by three dose-escalation patients, of whom one had hepatocellular carcinoma and two had cutaneous melanoma. Intravenous ivuxolimab was administered to patients every 2 weeks at six dose levels: 0.01, 0.1, 0.3, 1.5, 3 and 10 mg/kg. The paper reports the monotherapy dose-escalation portion (N of about 56 patients) of the phase I ivuxolimab trial. A male proportion of 75% to 85% and a mean age of about 60 years, ranging from roughly 23 to 79, were recorded for the dose-escalation cohort. Prior anti-PD-1, anti-PD-L1 or anti-CTLA-4 therapy was permitted, and less than 45% of dose-escalation patients had received checkpoint inhibitors. The purpose of peripheral TCRbeta sequencing was to test whether ivuxolimab changed TCR sequence diversity and led to clonal T-cell expansion. Study-wide findings and limitations: Low levels of normalized T-cell clonal expansion were also shown by some nonresponding patients. On average, CD8+ T cells showed more expanded clones than CD4+ T cells after ivuxolimab. The antigen specificity of the clonally expanded peripheral T cells was not determined. At doses of 0.1 to 3.0 mg/kg, clonal expansion of both CD4+ and CD8+ blood T cells was observed from baseline to week 6. In the 0.1-3.0 mg/kg groups, partial responders were among the patients with the lowest normalized peripheral clonal expansion, particularly in CD8+ T cells.

The trial excluded patients who had a history of autoimmune disease or were on systemic immunosuppression. Peripheral blood for TCR sequencing was collected from all dose cohorts at baseline, on cycle 4 day 1, and on cycle 7 day 1. Samples were obtained from an open-label, multicenter, first-in-human phase I dose-escalation trial of ivuxolimab. The trial enrolled adults with locally advanced or metastatic head and neck squamous cell, hepatocellular, melanoma or renal cell carcinoma. Before TCR sequencing, CD4+ and CD8+ T cells were separately sorted from peripheral blood. The sequence is built from TRBV30 and TRBJ2-3; TRBD2 could be the D gene, as 5 bases match. The specimen comprised CD4+ or CD8+ T cells sorted from blood, sampled in a trial of the OX40 agonist ivuxolimab. The clonotype originates from an adult with an advanced solid tumor such as melanoma, head and neck, liver or kidney cancer. The nucleotide sequence reads as follows: TGTGCCTGGAGGAGGGCCCCGTCAGATACGCAGTATTTT. Translation gives CAWRRAPSDTQYF. Reference TRBV30 and TRBJ2-3 genes cover what lies past the CDR3, so the full variable domain is SQTIHQWPATLVQPVGSPLSLECTVEGTSNPNLYWYRQAAGRGLQLLFYSVGIGQISSEVPQNLSASRPQDRQFILSSKKLLLSDSGFYLCAWRRAPSDTQYFGPGTRLTVL.